The sequence of this T cell receptor beta chain was determined in a study of blood T cell dynamics during melanoma immunotherapy. Overall study findings and caveats: Immune-effector CD8+ cells best matched cell-free DNA CDR3 sequences and were most clonal.

The assay was immunoSEQ multiplex PCR, and TCRdb's table has in-frame clones only and misses some. The top ten clones hold about an eighth of a sample with approximately 630 clones, approximately 76% of them seen once. With respect to this clone: Its antigen is unidentified.

The CDR3 runs to 16 residues. Germline-derived CDR1 and CDR2 are SGHRS and YFSETQ. Trimming pared 0 bases from V and 6 bases from J, leaving 19 bases between. The time point was: pre-treatment baseline. Immune-effector memory T cells were defined as CD3+ CD4- CD8+ CD45RA- CD45RO-high CD27- CCR7-. Disease control meant complete response, partial response or stable disease at 12 weeks. The sequence was obtained from a human donor with melanoma. The sequencing here drew on CD8+ T cells from blood, taken from a patient treated with checkpoint blockade. The chain combines TRBV5-1 with TRBJ2-7; either TRBD1 or TRBD2 may supply D (6 bases each). The CDR3 protein is CASSLDGTLGAIEQYF. In DNA form, the CDR3 reads TGCGCCAGCAGCTTGGATGGGACTCTGGGGGCCATCGAGCAGTACTTC.